This TCR beta chain was sequenced for a study of shared clonotypes between healthy human individuals (TCRdb year 2020). Some background on the complete study: A couple of women and a few men aged 18 to 49 years were included in the cohort. Per donor, three plates each were used for CD4 naive and CD4 memory, two for CD8 naive, and one for CD8 memory. To estimate repertoire size and how much clonotypes are shared between individuals, the study performed deep sequencing of blood TCR repertoires from roughly five healthy adults. Different laboratories and diverse techniques were used to prepare libraries and sequence TCR repertoires, to increase sequencing depth and limit assay-specific biases. Leukapheresis yielded between about 0.8 and 8.9 billion PBMCs per donor. What the research found in general, with its limitations: Sampling was limited to blood, and TCR repertoires in tissue likely differ from TCR repertoires in blood. Rarefaction of sorted-subset datasets indicated incomplete sequencing despite the large sequencing depth. When a few donors were compared, the shared fraction of clonotypes was 5% to 6.5% for naive CD4, around 3.6% for naive CD8, 2.3% for memory CD4, and 0.35% to 0.4% for memory CD8. Based on pairwise subsampling, the degree of clonotype sharing among donors was expected to be affected by sequencing depth. The genetic and exposure-history diversity represented was limited by the small number of donors. Naive subsets generally had larger estimated clonotype richness than memory subsets did. Higher generation probabilities were observed for clonotypes shared by all four sorted-subset donors than for non-shared clonotypes.

The germline V gene (reference sequence) yields SEHNR for CDR1 and FQNEAQ for CDR2. Compared with germline, V lacks 5 bases and J lacks 7 bases; bases without a gene match: 10. The cysteine opens and the phenylalanine closes a CDR3 of 14 amino acids. This entry keeps only the CDR3 DNA: 42 bases, framed from base 1. Notes on this clone: It lacks a known antigen. The record has no base qualities; no much larger clone is one base away.

TCR CDR3 regions were amplified from genomic DNA by multiplex PCR using the deep immunoSEQ assay. Genomic DNA extracted from each cell subset was distributed evenly over all wells of several immunoSEQ 96-well plates, and each plate served as one replicate. For sorted subsets, each replicate PCR was loaded with 200 to 250 ng genomic DNA, equivalent to about 33,000 T cell genomes. Purified libraries were quantified with a Qubit 3.0 fluorometer, sized on a Bioanalyzer 2100, and re-quantified with the KAPA Library Quantification kit. A separate single-read 150-cycle Illumina NextSeq 550 flow cell was used to sequence each immunoSEQ 96-well plate. From the authors' description of their analysis: The immunoSEQ output contained only junctional sequences without quality scores, so filtering could not match that applied to full-length reads. To assign V/J genes and CDR3, sequences were annotated using PyIR, a Python wrapper for IgBLAST v1.9, with IMGT germline references. Reads were filtered out if the reads had weak V/J assignments (E-value above 1e-6), no CDR3, stop codons, out-of-frame junctions, or ambiguous translated residues. V3J clonotypes were defined as sequences sharing an identical inferred V gene, J gene, and CDR3 amino acid sequence. Percentage overlap between repertoires was calculated by dividing the number of shared unique clonotypes by the size of the smaller repertoire. Three approaches were used to assess repertoire richness: RTK rarefaction, the Chao1 estimator, and Recon v2.1 estimates of unobserved clonotypes. For all TCRbeta clonotypes obtained by the gDNA method from several donors, generation probabilities were computed with OLGA. In its TCRdb copy, this immuneACCESS table keeps in-frame sequences only and misses some clones. Where compared with another copy, unresolved V genes explain less than half of these, and the others have no known cause. V, J and clone size are those of that table, while D and trimming were read from the DNA. The sample includes roughly 2.5 million clones, with more than 80% observed a single time. The ten largest clones take up around 0.14% of the sample.

The donors were healthy, HIV-negative adults who had no recently reported acute infections or vaccinations. Every donor was a Caucasian adult residing in Nashville, Tennessee, USA. CD4+ T cells were enriched by magnetic negative selection; naive cells were then positively selected on CD45RA, and the negative fraction formed the memory subset. Blood was obtained by leukapheresis, after which PBMCs were separated by Ficoll-Histopaque density gradient centrifugation and cryopreserved in liquid nitrogen vapor phase. Purity and quantity of every magnetically sorted T cell population were checked by analytical flow cytometry. Genomic DNA was isolated from each sorted fraction and quantified by UV absorbance on a Nanodrop 2000c.

This clonotype was sampled from a man aged 18 to 35 in good health. Sequencing input: naive CD4+ T cells sorted from blood. The meaning of the sample's cell subset or site label: CD45RA+ positively selected. This receptor chain uses TRBV7-9 and TRBJ1-2, with 7 bases in between that match TRBD1. The DNA sequence is as follows: TGTGCCAGCAGCATATTGGACAGGATCGCTGGCTACACCTTC. This sequence encodes CASSILDRIAGYTF.